The sequence of this TCR beta chain was determined in a study of OX40 agonist ivuxolimab in advanced cancers. Study background: Patients were treated with intravenous ivuxolimab, dosed at 0.01 to 10 mg/kg and infused every 2 weeks. The study, taken as a whole, reports: Partial responders dosed at 0.1-3.0 mg/kg displayed clonal expansion ranking among the lowest. Expanded peripheral T cells had an undetermined antigen specificity.

The method was immunoSEQ multiplex PCR; TCRdb's version includes in-frame clones alone and lacks a portion of them. Of about 79,000 clones detected, approximately 85% appear once; the ten largest clones hold 3.5% to 5%. Regarding this clone: Its antigen is not identified.

Baseline was the first blood sampling point, followed by cycle 4 day 1 and cycle 7 day 1. The CDR3 spans 16 residues. The J segment lost 8 bases and the V segment lost 3 bases, leaving 9 bases of the junction unmatched. Germline CDR1 and CDR2: SGHNT and YYREEE (reference sequence). The sequence came from an adult with an advanced solid tumor such as melanoma, head and neck, liver or kidney cancer. This sequence joins TRBV5-4 and TRBJ2-3; 13 bases agree with TRBD2. Here the sequenced sample was CD4+ or CD8+ T cells sorted from blood, taken in a trial of the OX40 agonist ivuxolimab. The CDR3 DNA follows: TGTGCCAGCAGCTCTGGAGGGACTAGCGGGATGGGTACGCAGTATTTT. The encoded protein is CASSSGGTSGMGTQYF.